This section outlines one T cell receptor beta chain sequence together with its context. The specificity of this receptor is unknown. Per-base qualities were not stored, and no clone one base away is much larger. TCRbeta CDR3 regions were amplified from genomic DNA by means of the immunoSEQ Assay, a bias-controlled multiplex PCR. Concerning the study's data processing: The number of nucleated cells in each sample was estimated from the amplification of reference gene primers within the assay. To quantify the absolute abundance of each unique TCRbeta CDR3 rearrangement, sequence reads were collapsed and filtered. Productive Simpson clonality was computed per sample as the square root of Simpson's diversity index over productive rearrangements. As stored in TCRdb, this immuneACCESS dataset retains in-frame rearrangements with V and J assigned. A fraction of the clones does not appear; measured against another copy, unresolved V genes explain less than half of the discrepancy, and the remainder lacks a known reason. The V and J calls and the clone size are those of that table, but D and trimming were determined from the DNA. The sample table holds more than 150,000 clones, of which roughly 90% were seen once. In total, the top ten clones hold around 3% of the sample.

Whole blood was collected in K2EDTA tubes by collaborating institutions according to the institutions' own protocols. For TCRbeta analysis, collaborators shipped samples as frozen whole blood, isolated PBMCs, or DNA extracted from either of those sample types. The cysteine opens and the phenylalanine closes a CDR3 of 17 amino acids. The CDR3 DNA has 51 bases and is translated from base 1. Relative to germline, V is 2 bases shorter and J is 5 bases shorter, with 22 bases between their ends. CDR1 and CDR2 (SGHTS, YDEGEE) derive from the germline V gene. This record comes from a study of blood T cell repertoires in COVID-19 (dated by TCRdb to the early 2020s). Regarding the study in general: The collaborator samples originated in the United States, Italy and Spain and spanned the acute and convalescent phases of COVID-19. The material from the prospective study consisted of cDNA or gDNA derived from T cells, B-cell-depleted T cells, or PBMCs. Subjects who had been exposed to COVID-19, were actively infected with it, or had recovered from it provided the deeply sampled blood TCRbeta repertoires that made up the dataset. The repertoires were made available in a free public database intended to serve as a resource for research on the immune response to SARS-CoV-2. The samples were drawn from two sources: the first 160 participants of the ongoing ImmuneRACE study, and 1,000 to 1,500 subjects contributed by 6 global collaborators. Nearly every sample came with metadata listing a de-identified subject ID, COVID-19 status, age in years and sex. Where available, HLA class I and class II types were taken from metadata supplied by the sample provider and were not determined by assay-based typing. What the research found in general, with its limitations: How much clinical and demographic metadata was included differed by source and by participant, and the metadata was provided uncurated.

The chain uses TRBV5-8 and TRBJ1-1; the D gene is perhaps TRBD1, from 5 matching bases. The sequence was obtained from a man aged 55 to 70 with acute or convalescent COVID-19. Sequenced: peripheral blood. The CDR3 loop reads CASSLYRGHGGATEAFF. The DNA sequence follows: TGTGCCAGCAGCTTATACCGAGGACACGGCGGGGCAACTGAAGCTTTCTTT.